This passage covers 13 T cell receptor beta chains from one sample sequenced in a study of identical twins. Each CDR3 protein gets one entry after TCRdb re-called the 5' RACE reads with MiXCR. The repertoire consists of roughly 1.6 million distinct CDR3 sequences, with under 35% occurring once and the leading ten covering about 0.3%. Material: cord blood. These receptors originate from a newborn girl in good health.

CDR3 bases: TGTGCCAGCAAAGGGACTTTTCTGGACACCGGGGAGCTGTTTTTT. Protein sequence: CASKGTFLDTGELFF. The V and J genes are TRBV2 and TRBJ2-2; TRBD2 might be the D (6 bases). The CDR3 covers 15 residues. Germline V CDR1 and CDR2: SNHLY, FYNNEI. V was pared by 7 bases and J by 3 bases, with 15 bases between.

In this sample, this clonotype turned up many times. The CDR3 DNA reads as TGTGCCAGCAGTTTAATCCACAATCAGCCCCAGCATTTT. Translating gives CASSLIHNQPQHF. This chain connects TRBV12-3 or TRBV12-4 to TRBJ1-5; D uncertain. The CDR3 has 13 residues. Trimming pared 2 bases from V and 3 bases from J, leaving 5 bases between.

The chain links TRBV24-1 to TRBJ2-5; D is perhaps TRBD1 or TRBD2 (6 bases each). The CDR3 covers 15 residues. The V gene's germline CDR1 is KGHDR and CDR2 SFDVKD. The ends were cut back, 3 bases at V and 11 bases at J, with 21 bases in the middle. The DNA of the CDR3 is TGTGCCACCAGTGATCCCGAGAGGGGGGACAATGAGCAGTACTTC. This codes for CATSDPERGDNEQYF.

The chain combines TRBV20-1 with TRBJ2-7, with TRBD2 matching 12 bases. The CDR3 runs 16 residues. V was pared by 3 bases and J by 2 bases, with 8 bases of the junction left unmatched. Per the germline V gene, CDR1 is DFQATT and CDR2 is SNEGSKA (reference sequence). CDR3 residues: CSARGSSGRAAYEQYF. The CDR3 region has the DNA TGCAGTGCTAGGGGATCTAGCGGGAGGGCCGCCTACGAGCAGTACTTC.

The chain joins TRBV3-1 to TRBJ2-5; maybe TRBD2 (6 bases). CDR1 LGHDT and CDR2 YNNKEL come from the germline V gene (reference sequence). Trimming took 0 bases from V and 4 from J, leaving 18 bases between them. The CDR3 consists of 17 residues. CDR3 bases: TGTGCCAGCAGCCAAGATCGGGGGACGGCGGGTGGAGAGACCCAGTACTTC. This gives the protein CASSQDRGTAGGETQYF.

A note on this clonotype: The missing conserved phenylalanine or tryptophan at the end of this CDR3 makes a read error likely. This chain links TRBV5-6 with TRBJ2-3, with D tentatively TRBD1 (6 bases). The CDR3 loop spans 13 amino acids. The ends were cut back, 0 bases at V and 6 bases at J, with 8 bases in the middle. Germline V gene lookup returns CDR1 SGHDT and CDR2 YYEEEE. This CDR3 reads CASSLDTGDTQYV. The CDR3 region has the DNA TGTGCCAGCAGCTTGGACACAGGGGATACGCAGTATGTT.

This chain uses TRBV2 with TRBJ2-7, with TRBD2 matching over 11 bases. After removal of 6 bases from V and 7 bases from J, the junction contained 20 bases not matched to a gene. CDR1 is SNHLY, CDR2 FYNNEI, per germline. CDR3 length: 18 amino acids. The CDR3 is CASSRTSGQLRSYNEQYF. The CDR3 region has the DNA TGTGCCAGCAGCCGGACTAGCGGGCAACTTCGGTCCTACAATGAGCAGTACTTC.

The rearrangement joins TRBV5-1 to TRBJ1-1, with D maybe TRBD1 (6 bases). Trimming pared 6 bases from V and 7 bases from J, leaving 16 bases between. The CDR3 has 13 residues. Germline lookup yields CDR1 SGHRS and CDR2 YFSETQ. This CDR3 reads CASKGGLNLEAFF. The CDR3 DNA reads TGCGCCAGCAAAGGGGGTCTGAATCTTGAAGCTTTCTTT.

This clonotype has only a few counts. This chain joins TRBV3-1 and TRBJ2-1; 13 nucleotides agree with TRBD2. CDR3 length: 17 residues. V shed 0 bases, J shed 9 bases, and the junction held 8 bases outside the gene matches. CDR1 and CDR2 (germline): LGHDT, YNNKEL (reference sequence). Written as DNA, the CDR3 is TGTGCCAGCAGCCAAGATTTAACTAGCGGGGGGGCCATTGAGCAGTTCTTC. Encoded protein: CASSQDLTSGGAIEQFF.

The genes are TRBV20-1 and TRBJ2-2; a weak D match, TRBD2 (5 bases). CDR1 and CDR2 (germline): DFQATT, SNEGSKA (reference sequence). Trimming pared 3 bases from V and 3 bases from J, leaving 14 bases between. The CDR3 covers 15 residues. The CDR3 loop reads CSARKSGDYTGELFF. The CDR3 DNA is TGCAGTGCTAGGAAGTCCGGGGATTACACCGGGGAGCTGTTTTTT.

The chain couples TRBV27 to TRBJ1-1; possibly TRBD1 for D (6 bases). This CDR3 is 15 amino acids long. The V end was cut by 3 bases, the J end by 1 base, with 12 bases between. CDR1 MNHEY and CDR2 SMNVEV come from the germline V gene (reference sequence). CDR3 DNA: TGTGCCAGCAGTTTCGGGGGCGCGAGGAACACTGAAGCTTTCTTT. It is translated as CASSFGGARNTEAFF.

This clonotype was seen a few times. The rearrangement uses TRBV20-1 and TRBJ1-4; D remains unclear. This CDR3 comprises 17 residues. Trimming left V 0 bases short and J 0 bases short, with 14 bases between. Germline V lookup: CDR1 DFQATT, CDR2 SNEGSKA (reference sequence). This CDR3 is CSARDMGKPATNEKLFF. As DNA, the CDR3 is TGCAGTGCTAGAGATATGGGGAAGCCTGCAACTAATGAAAAACTGTTTTTT.

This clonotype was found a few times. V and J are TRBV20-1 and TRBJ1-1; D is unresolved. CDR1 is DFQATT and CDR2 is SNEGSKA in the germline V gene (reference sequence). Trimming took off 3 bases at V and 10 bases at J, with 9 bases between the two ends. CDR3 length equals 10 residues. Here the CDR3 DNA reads TGCAGTGCTAGTGACTGGCGAGCTTTCTTT. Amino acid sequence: CSASDWRAFF.